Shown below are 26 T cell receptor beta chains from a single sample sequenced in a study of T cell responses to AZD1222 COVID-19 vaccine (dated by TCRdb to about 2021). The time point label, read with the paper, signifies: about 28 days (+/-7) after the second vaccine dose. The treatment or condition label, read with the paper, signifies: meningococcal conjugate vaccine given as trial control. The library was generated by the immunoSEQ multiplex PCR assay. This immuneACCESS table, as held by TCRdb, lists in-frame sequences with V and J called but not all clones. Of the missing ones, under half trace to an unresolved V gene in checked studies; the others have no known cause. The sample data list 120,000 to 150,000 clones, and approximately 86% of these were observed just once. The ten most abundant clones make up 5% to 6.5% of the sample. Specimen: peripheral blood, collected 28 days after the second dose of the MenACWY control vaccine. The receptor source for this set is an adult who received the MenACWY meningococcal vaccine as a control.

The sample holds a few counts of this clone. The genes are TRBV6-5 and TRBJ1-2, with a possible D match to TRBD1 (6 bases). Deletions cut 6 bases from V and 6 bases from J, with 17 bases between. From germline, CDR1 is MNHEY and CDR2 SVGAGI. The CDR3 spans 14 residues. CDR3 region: CASSVQGGIDGYTF. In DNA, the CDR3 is TGTGCCAGCAGCGTACAGGGTGGTATCGATGGCTACACCTTC.

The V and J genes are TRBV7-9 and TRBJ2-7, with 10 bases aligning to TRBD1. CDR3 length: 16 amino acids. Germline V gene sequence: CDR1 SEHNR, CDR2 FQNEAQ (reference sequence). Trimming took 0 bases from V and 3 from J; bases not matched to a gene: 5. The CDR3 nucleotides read TGTGCCAGCAGCTTAGCCGGGACAGGGGCCCACTACGAGCAGTACTTC. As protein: CASSLAGTGAHYEQYF.

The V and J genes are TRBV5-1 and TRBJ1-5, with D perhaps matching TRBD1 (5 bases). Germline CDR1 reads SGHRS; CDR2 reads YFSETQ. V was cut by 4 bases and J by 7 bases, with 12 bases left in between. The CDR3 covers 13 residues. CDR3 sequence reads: CASSPDWGQPQHF. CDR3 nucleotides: TGCGCCAGCAGCCCGGACTGGGGGCAGCCCCAGCATTTT. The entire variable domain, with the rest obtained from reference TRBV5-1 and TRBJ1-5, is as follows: KAGVTQTPRYLIKTRGQQVTLSCSPISGHRSVSWYQQTPGQGLQFLFEYFSETQRNKGNFPGRFSGRQFSNSRSEMNVSTLELGDSALYLCASSPDWGQPQHFGDGTRLSIL.

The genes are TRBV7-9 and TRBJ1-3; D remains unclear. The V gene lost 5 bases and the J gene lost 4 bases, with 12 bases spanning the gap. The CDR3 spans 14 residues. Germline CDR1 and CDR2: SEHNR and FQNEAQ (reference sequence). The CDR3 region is CASSPSAGGNTIYF. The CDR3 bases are TGTGCCAGCAGCCCGAGTGCGGGGGGAAACACCATATATTTT.

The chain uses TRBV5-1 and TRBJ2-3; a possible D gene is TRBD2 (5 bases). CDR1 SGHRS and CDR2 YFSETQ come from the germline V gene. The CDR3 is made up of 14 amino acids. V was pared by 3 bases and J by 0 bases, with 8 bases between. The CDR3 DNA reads TGCGCCAGCAGCTCCCCGGGGAGCACAGATACGCAGTATTTT. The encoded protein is CASSSPGSTDTQYF.

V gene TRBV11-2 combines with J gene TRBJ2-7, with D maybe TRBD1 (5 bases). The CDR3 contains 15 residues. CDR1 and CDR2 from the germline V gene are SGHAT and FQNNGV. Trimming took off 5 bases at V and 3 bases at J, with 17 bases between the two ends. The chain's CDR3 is CASSPTRTGNYEQYF. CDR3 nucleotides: TGTGCCAGCAGCCCCACGAGAACAGGAAACTACGAGCAGTACTTC.

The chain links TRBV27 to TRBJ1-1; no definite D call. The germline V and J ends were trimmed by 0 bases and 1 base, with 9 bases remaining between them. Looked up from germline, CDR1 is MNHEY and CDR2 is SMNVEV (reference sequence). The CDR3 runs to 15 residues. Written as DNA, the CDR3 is TGTGCCAGCAGTTTATCAGACCGACCGAACACTGAAGCTTTCTTT. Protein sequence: CASSLSDRPNTEAFF.

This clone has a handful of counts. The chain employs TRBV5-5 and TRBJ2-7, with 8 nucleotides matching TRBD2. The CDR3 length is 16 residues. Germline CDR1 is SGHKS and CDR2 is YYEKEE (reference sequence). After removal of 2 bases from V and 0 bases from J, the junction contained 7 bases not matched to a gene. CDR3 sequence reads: CASSFLAGGVSYEQYF. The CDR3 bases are TGTGCCAGCAGCTTCCTTGCGGGAGGCGTCTCCTACGAGCAGTACTTC. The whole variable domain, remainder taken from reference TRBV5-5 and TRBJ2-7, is DAGVTQSPTHLIKTRGQQVTLRCSPISGHKSVSWYQQVLGQGPQFIFQYYEKEERGRGNFPDRFSARQFPNYSSELNVNALLLGDSALYLCASSFLAGGVSYEQYFGPGTRLTVT.

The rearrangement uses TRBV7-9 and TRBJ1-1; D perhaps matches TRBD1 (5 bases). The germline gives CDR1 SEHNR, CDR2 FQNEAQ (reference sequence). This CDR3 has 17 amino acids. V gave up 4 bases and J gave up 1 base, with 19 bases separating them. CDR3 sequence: CASSSLALQVSNTEAFF. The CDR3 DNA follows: TGTGCCAGCAGCTCCCTCGCCCTACAGGTCTCGAACACTGAAGCTTTCTTT.

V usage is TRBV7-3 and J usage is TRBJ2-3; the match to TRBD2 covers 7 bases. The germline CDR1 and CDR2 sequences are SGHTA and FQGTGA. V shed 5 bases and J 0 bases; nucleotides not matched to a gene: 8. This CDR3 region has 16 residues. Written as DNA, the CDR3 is TGTGCCAGCAGCCGAGCGGGGACCCCTAGCACAGATACGCAGTATTTT. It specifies CASSRAGTPSTDTQYF.

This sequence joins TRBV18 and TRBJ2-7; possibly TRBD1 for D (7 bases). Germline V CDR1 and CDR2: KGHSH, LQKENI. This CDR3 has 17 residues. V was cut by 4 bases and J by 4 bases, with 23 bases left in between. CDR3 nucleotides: TGTGCCAGCTCACGGGGTCCCCGTGGAGGGGGCAATTACGAGCAGTACTTC. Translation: CASSRGPRGGGNYEQYF.

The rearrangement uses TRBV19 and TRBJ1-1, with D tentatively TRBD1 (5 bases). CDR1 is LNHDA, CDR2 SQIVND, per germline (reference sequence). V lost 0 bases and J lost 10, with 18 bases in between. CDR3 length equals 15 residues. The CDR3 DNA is TGTGCCAGTAGTATAGATTTGGCTTCTAGGAGGGGAGCTTTCTTT. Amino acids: CASSIDLASRRGAFF.

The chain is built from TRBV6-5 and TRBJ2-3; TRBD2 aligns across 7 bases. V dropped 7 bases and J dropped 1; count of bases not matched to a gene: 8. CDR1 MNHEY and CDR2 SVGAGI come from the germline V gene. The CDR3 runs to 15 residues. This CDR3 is CASNQGRGGTDTQYF. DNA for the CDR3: TGTGCCAGCAACCAAGGGAGGGGCGGCACAGATACGCAGTATTTT.

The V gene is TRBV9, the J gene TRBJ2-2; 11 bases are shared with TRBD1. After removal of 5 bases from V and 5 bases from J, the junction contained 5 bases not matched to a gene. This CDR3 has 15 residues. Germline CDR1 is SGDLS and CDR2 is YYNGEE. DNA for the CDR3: TGTGCCAGCAGTGGAGGACAGGGGGCAACCGGGGAGCTGTTTTTT. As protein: CASSGGQGATGELFF.

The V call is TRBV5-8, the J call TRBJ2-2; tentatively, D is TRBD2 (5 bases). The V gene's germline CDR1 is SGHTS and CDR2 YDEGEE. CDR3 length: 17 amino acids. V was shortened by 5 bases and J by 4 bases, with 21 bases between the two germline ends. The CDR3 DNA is TGTGCCAGCAGTTTCGAACTAGTTGCGGCAAGCACCGGGGAGCTGTTTTTT. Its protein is CASSFELVAASTGELFF.

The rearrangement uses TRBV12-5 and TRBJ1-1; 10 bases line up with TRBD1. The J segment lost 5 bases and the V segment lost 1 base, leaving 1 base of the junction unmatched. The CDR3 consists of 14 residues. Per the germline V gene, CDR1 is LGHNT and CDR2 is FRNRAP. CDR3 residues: CASGLGTGGTEAFF. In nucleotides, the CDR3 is TGTGCTAGTGGTTTGGGGACAGGGGGAACTGAAGCTTTCTTT.

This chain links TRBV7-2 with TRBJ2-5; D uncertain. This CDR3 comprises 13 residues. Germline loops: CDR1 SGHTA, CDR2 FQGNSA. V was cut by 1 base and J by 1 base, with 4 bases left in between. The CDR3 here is CASSLDRQETQYF. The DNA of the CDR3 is TGTGCCAGCAGCTTAGACCGCCAAGAGACCCAGTACTTC.

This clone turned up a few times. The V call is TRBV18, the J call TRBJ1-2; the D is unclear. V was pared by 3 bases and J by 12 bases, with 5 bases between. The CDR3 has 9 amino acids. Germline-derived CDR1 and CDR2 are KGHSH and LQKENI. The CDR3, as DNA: TGTGCCAGCTCACCGCCCCACACCTTC. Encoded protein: CASSPPHTF. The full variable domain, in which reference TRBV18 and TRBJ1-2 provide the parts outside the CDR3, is NAGVMQNPRHLVRRRGQEARLRCSPMKGHSHVYWYRQLPEEGLKFMVYLQKENIIDESGMPKERFSAEFPKEGPSILRIQQVVRGDSAAYFCASSPPHTFGSGTRLTVV.

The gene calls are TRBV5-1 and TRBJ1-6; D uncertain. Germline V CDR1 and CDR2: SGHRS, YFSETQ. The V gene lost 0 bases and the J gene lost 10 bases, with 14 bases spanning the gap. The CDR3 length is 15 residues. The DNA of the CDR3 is TGCGCCAGCAGCTTGGGTGCGGGGAACAGCTCACCCCTCCACTTT. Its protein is CASSLGAGNSSPLHF.

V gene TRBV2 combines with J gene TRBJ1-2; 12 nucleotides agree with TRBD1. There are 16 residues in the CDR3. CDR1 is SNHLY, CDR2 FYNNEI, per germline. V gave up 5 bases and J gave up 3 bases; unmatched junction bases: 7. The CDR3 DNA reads TGTGCCAGCAGTCCCGGGACAGGGGGCGCCGACTATGGCTACACCTTC. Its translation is CASSPGTGGADYGYTF.

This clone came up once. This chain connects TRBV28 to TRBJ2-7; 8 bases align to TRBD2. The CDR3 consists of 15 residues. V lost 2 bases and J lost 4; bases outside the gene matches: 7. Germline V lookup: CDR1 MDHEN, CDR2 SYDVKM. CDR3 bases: TGTGCCAGCAGTTTAGGCCGGGAGGGCCGGTACGAGCAGTACTTC. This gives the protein CASSLGREGRYEQYF.

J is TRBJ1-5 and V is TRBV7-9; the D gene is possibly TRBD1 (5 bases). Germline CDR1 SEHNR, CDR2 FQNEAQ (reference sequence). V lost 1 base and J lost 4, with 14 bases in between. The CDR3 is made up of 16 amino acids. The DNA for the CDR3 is TGTGCCAGCAGCTTAGTAGGGGAAGGGGCGAATCAGCCCCAGCATTTT. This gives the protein CASSLVGEGANQPQHF.

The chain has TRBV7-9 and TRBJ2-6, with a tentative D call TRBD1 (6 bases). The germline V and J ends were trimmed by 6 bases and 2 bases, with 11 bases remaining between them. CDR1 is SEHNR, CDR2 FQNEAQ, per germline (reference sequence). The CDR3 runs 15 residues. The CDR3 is CASRLEGAGANVLTF. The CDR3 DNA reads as TGTGCCAGCAGACTCGAGGGGGCTGGGGCCAACGTCCTGACTTTC.

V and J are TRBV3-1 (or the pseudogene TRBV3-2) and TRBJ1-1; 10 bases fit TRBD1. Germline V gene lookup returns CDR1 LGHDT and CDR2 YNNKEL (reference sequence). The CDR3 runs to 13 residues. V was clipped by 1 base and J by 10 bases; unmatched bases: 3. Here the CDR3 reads CASSQAGTGAAFF. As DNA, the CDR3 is TGTGCCAGCAGCCAAGCCGGGACAGGGGCAGCTTTCTTT.

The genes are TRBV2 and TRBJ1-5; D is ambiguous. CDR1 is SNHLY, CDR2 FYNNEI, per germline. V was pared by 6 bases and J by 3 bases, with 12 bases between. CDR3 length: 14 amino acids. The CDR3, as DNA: TGTGCCAGCAGGGCGGACGGAGACAATCAGCCCCAGCATTTT. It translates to CASRADGDNQPQHF.

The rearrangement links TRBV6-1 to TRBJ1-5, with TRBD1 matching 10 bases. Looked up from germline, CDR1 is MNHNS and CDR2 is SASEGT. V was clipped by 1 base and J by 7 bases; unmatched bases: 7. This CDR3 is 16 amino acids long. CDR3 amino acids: CASSEVTGQGGQPQHF. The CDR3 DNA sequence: TGTGCCAGCAGTGAAGTAACAGGACAGGGGGGCCAGCCCCAGCATTTT.